This TCR beta chain was profiled in a study of cytomegalovirus exposure and HLA in healthy donors. Whole-study results and caveats: For TCR beta chains, V- and J-gene trimming was later linked to a missense DCLRE1C variant. Earlier findings revealed that most TCR beta V segments proved productive either about 87% or about 30% of the time.

Regarding this clone: No antigen is known for it.

The PCR had 60 Vbeta and 13 Jbeta primers. Sequencing used immunoSEQ multiplex PCR; TCRdb keeps in-frame clones, though not all of them. The data contain 100,000 to 150,000 clones, roughly 86% of them singletons. The germline V and J ends were trimmed by 7 bases and 8 bases, with 17 bases remaining between them. CDR3 size: 13 residues. CDR1 and CDR2 (germline): SEHNR, FQNEAQ (reference sequence). The sequence derives from a man aged 18 to 30 in good health and CMV-seronegative. The chain employs TRBV7-9 and TRBJ1-2, with unresolved D. Sequencing was done on a sample of PBMCs. The CDR3 sequence: CASIPVEVGGYTF. For the CDR3, the DNA is TGTGCCAGCATCCCTGTGGAGGTCGGCGGCTACACCTTC.